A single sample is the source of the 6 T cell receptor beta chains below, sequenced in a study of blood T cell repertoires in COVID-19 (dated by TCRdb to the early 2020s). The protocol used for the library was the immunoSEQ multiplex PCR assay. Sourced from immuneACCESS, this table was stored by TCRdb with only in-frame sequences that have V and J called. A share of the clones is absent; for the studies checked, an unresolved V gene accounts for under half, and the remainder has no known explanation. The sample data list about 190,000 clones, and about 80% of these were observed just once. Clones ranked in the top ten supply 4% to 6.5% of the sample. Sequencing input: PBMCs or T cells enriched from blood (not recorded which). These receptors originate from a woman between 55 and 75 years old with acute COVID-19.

CDR3 bases: TGCGCCAGCAGCTTGGGGGGCCCCCAAGAGACCCAGTACTTC. It is translated as CASSLGGPQETQYF. The rearrangement joins TRBV5-1 to TRBJ2-5; D is possibly TRBD1 (5 bases). This CDR3 is 14 amino acids long. V gave up 0 bases and J gave up 1 base, with 7 bases separating them. Germline V CDR1 and CDR2: SGHRS, YFSETQ.

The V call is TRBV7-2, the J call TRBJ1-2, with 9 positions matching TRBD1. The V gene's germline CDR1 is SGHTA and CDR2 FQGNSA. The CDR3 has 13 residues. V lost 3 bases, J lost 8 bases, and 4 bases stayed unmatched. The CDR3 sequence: CASSFGQGSGYTF. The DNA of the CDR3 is TGTGCCAGCAGCTTTGGACAGGGGAGCGGCTACACCTTC.

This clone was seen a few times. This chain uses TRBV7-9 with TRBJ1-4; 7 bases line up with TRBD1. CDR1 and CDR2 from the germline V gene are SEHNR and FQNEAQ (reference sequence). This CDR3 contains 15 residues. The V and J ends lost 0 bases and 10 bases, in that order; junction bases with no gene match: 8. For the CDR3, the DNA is TGTGCCAGCAGCTTAGCGACAGGGCTCTCCGGAAAACTGTTTTTT. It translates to CASSLATGLSGKLFF.

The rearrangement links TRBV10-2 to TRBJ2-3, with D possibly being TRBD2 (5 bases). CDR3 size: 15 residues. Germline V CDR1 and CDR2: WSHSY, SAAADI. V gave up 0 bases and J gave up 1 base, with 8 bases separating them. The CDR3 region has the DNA TGCGCCAGCAGTGAGTCGAGGGTTGGCACAGATACGCAGTATTTT. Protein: CASSESRVGTDTQYF.

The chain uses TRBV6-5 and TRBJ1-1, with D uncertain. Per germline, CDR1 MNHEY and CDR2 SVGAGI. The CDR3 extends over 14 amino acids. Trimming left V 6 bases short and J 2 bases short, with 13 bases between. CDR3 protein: CASRYGYSNTEAFF. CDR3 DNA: TGTGCCAGCAGATACGGTTACAGCAACACTGAAGCTTTCTTT.

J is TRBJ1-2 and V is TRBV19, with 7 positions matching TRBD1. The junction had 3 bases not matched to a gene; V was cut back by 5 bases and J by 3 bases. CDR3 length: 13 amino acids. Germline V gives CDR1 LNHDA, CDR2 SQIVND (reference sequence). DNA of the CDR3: TGTGCCAGTAGTCCGACAGGGTACTATGGCTACACCTTC. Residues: CASSPTGYYGYTF.